Listed here are 10 T cell receptor beta chains from one sample, sequenced in a study of control samples from healthy donors and cancer patients. Produced via immunoSEQ multiplex PCR; TCRdb's table is partial and in-frame only. Its table records under 200,000 clones. The sequencing input was blood. These receptors were taken from a woman in her 30s in good health.

The chain carries TRBV5-5 and TRBJ1-1; maybe TRBD1 (6 bases). Germline V gene sequence: CDR1 SGHKS, CDR2 YYEKEE (reference sequence). The length of the CDR3 is 17 residues. Trimming removed 2 bases from V and 0 bases from J, with 17 bases in between. CDR3 nucleotide sequence: TGTGCCAGCAGCTTTAGGGGGGACGAAGTTATGAACACTGAAGCTTTCTTT. Encoded protein: CASSFRGDEVMNTEAFF.

This rearrangement joins TRBV20-1 to TRBJ1-5; weak D call: TRBD1 (6 bases). This CDR3 has 14 residues. V lost 3 bases and J lost 6, with 15 bases in between. Germline CDR1 and CDR2: DFQATT and SNEGSKA (reference sequence). DNA for the CDR3: TGCAGTGCTAGTGGGGGCGACCGGGTTCAGCCCCAGCATTTT. Translating it yields CSASGGDRVQPQHF.

The chain employs TRBV4-2 and TRBJ2-1; 10 bases match TRBD2. Per the germline V gene, CDR1 is LGHNA and CDR2 is YNFKEQ. The CDR3 covers 16 residues. Germline trimming cut 0 bases from V and 4 bases from J; bases unmatched to any gene: 3. Written as DNA, the CDR3 is TGTGCCAGCAGCCAAGAATCAGCGGGGGGGTACAATGAGCAGTTCTTC. It is translated as CASSQESAGGYNEQFF.

This chain joins TRBV2 and TRBJ2-2; D remains unclear. The CDR3 extends over 13 amino acids. Germline CDR1 reads SNHLY; CDR2 reads FYNNEI. V lost 0 bases, J lost 7 bases, and 6 bases lay in between. The CDR3 DNA sequence: TGTGCCAGCAGTGAAGCGGGGAACGGGGAGCTGTTTTTT. It codes for CASSEAGNGELFF. The whole variable domain, filled in from reference TRBV2 and TRBJ2-2, reads EPEVTQTPSHQVTQMGQEVILRCVPISNHLYFYWYRQILGQKVEFLVSFYNNEISEKSEIFDDQFSVERPDGSNFTLKIRSTKLEDSAMYFCASSEAGNGELFFGEGSRLTVL.

This chain joins TRBV28 and TRBJ1-2; D not certain. Germline V lookup: CDR1 MDHEN, CDR2 SYDVKM. V lost 2 bases to trimming and J lost 7 bases, with 14 bases between them. CDR3 length: 14 amino acids. The CDR3 loop is CASSLHLKASGYTF. Here the CDR3 DNA reads TGTGCCAGCAGTTTACATCTTAAAGCGAGTGGCTACACCTTC.

The chain carries TRBV2 and TRBJ1-6; no reliable D call. Germline CDR1 reads SNHLY; CDR2 reads FYNNEI. The V end was cut by 7 bases, the J end by 0 bases, with 13 bases between. The CDR3 spans 16 residues. CDR3 sequence: CASTDPATSYNSPLHF. The CDR3 bases are TGTGCCAGCACTGACCCTGCGACCTCCTATAATTCACCCCTCCACTTT.

This chain's CDR3 is CASRQGNTGELFF. DNA for the CDR3: TGTGCCAGCAGACAGGGGAACACCGGGGAGCTGTTTTTT. The rearrangement links TRBV7-9 to TRBJ2-2; maybe TRBD1 (6 bases). The CDR3 has 13 amino acids. The germline V and J ends were trimmed by 6 bases and 1 base, with 6 bases remaining between them. Germline values: CDR1 SEHNR, CDR2 FQNEAQ (reference sequence).

The chain carries TRBV28 and TRBJ2-7, with 8 nucleotides matching TRBD1. This CDR3 contains 15 residues. Looked up from germline, CDR1 is MDHEN and CDR2 is SYDVKM. J gave up 1 base and V 2 bases, and 4 bases lay outside the gene matches. This CDR3 is CASSLLDRASYEQYF. The CDR3 DNA follows: TGTGCCAGCAGTTTACTGGACAGGGCTTCCTACGAGCAGTACTTC.

The V call is TRBV3-1 (or the pseudogene TRBV3-2), the J call TRBJ2-5; D is unclear. CDR3 size: 13 residues. Trimming left V 3 bases short and J 1 base short, with 6 bases between. Germline loops: CDR1 LGHDT, CDR2 YNNKEL (reference sequence). The CDR3 here is CASSQRLQETQYF. CDR3 sequence (DNA): TGTGCCAGCAGCCAGAGACTCCAAGAGACCCAGTACTTC.

This chain links TRBV3-1 (or the pseudogene TRBV3-2) with TRBJ1-1; D is unclear. Germline loops: CDR1 LGHDT, CDR2 YNNKEL (reference sequence). The CDR3 contains 13 residues. Trimming took 0 bases from V and 3 from J, leaving 5 bases between them. CDR3 sequence (DNA): TGTGCCAGCAGCCAAGATGCGGACACTGAAGCTTTCTTT. The encoded protein is CASSQDADTEAFF.